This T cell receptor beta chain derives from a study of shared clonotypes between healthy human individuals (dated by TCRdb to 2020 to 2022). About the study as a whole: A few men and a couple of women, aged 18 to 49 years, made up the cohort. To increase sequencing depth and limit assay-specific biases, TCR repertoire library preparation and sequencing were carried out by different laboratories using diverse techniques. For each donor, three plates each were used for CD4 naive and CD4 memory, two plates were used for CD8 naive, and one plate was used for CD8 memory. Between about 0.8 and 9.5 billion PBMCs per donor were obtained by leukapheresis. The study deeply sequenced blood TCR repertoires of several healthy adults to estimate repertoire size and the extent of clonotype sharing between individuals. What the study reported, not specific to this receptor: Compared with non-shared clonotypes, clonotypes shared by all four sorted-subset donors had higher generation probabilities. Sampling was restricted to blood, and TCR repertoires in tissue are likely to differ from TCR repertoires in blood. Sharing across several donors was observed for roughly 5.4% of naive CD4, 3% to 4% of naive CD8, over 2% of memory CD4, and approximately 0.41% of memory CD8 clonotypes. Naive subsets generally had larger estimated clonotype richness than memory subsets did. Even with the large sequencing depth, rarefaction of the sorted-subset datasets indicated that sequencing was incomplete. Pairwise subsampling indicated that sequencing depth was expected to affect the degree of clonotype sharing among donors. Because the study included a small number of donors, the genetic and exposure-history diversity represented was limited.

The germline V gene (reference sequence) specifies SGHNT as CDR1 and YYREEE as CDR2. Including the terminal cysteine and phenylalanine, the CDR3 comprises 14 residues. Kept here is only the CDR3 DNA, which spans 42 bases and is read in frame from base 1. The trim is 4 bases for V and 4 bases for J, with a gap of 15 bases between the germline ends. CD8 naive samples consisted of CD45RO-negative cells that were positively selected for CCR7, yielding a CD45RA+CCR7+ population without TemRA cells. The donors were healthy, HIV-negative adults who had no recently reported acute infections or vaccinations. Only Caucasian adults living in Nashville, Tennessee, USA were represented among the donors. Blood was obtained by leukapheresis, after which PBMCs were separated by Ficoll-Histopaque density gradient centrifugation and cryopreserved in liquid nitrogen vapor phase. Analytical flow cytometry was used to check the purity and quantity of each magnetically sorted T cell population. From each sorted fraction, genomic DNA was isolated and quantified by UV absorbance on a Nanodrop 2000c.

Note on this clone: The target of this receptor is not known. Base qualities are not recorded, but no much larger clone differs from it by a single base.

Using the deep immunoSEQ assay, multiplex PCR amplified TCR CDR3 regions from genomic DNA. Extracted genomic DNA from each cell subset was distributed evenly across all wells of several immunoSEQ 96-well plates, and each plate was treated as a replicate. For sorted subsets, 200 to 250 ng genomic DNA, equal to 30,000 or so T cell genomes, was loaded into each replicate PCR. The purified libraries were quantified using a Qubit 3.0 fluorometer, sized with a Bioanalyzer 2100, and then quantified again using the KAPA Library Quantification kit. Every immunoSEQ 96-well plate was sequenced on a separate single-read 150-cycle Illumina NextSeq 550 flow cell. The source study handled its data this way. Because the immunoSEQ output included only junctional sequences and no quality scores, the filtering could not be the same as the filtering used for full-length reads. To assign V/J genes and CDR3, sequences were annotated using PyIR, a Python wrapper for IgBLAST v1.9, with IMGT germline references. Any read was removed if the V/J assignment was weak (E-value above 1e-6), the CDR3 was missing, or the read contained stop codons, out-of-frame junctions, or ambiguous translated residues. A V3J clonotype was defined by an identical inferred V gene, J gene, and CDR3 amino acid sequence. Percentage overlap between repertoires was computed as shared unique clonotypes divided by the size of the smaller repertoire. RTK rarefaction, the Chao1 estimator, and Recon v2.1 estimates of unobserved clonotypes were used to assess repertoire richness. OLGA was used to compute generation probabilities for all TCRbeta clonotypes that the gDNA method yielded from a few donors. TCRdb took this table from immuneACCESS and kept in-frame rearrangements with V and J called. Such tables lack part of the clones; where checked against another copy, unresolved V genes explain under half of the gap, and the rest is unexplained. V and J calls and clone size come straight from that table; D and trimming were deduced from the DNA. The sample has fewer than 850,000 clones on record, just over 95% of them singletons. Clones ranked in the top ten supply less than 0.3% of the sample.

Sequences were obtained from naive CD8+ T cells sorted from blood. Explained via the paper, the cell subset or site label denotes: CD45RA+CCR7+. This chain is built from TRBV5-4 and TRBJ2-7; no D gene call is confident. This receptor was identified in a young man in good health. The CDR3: CASSLRAKDYEQYF. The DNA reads TGTGCCAGCAGCCTTCGGGCGAAGGATTACGAGCAGTACTTC.